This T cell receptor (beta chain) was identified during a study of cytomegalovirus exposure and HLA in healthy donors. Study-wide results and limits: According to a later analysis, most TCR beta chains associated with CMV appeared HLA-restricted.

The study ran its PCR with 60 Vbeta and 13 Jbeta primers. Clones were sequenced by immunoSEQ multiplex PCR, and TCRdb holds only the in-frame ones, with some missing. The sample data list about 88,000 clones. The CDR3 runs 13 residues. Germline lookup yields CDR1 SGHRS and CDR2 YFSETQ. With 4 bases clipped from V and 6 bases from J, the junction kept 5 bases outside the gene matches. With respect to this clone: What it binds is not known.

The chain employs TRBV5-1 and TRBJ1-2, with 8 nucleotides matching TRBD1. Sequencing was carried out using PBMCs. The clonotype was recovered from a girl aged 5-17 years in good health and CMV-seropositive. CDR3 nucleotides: TGCGCCAGCAGCCCGGACAGGGTAGATGGCTACACCTTC. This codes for CASSPDRVDGYTF.